This is a list of T cell receptor beta chains from one sample in a study of T cells after posttransplantation cyclophosphamide. The assay was immunoSEQ multiplex PCR, and TCRdb's table has in-frame clones only and misses some. This repertoire holds about 14,000 clones, and none appear only once. Sequences were derived from PBMCs, sampled 1162 days after allogeneic stem cell transplant with posttransplant cyclophosphamide. These receptors were obtained from a female patient between 35 and 55 years old who received an allogeneic stem cell transplant from a related donor, was CMV-positive, and had no GVHD. The graft donor may be the source of some T cells. Each CDR3 is given with its conserved first and last residue. A D gene is named only where the DNA matches it firmly. Part of the rows lack a size; the others show once, few, many or a class for expanded clones.

v_call	cdr3_length	d_call	clone_size	j_call	cdr3_nt	cdr3_aa
TRBV11-2	16	TRBD1	.	TRBJ2-7	TGTGCCAGCAGCTTAGGAGGGCCAGGGGGCACCTACGAGCAGTACTTC	CASSLGGPGGTYEQYF
TRBV7-9	16	TRBD1	many	TRBJ1-1	TGTGCCAGTAGCTCCAGCCCGGGACAGGCTTTCCCTGAAGCTTTCTTT	CASSSSPGQAFPEAFF
TRBV4-1	16	TRBD1	medium-sized	TRBJ2-7	TGCGCCAGCAGCCAAAACCGGGACAGCGACGTCTCCGAGCAGTACTTC	CASSQNRDSDVSEQYF
TRBV5-1	13	.	many	TRBJ1-2	TGCGCCAGCAGCGAGGACAGTCTCTATGGCTACACCTTC	CASSEDSLYGYTF
TRBV6-5	14	.	few	TRBJ1-2	TGTGCCAGCAGCCCAGGGACTCCTGCCGGAGGCTACACCTTC	CASSPGTPAGGYTF
TRBV4-3	16	TRBD2	many	TRBJ2-2	TGCGCCAGCAGCCCCCGACTAGCAGGAGAATCCGGGGAGCTGTTTTTT	CASSPRLAGESGELFF
TRBV7-9	16	TRBD1	many	TRBJ2-1	TGTGCCAGCAGCTCCTCGGACAGGGGGTATTACAATGAGCAGTTCTTC	CASSSSDRGYYNEQFF
TRBV7-3	14	TRBD1	many	TRBJ1-2	TGTGCCAGCAGCTCCGGACAGGGGATAGGGGGCTACACCTTC	CASSSGQGIGGYTF
TRBV11-2	14	.	many	TRBJ2-7	TGTGCCAGCAGCTTAGATCGGGCAGGGATCGAGCAGTACTTC	CASSLDRAGIEQYF
TRBV5-8	15	.	many	TRBJ2-1	TGTGCCAGCAGCTTGCCGGGGGGCACCTACAATGAGCAGTTCTTC	CASSLPGGTYNEQFF
TRBV28	14	.	many	TRBJ2-7	TGTGCCAGCAGTTTATCCGGTAATTGGTACGAGCAGTACTTC	CASSLSGNWYEQYF
TRBV7-2	13	.	many	TRBJ2-2	TGTGCCAGCAGCTTAAGGGGTCCCGGGGAGCTGTTTTTT	CASSLRGPGELFF
TRBV5-1	16	TRBD1	many	TRBJ2-7	TGCGCCAGCAGCGCTTACAGGGGCGCACTTTCCTACGAGCAGTACTTC	CASSAYRGALSYEQYF
TRBV10-2	16	TRBD1	many	TRBJ1-5	TGCGCCAGCAGTAACGGCAGGGGGGTTGGCAATCAGCCCCAGCATTTT	CASSNGRGVGNQPQHF
TRBV29-1	14	TRBD1	many	TRBJ2-3	TGCAGCGTTGATTTAGGGGGCCGGGCAGATACGCAGTATTTT	CSVDLGGRADTQYF
TRBV7-6	18	TRBD1	many	TRBJ1-3	TGTGCCAGCAGCTTATACCCGGGACAGCTCCCATCTGGAAACACCATATATTTT	CASSLYPGQLPSGNTIYF
TRBV27	13	.	many	TRBJ1-2	TGTGCCAGCAGTTTTCGCGGAAACTATGGCTACACCTTC	CASSFRGNYGYTF
TRBV5-1	15	TRBD1	few	TRBJ2-7	TGCGCCAGCAGCGCCACAGGGGGCAGCTCCTACGAGCAGTACTTC	CASSATGGSSYEQYF
TRBV4-1	13	.	few	TRBJ1-2	TGCGCCAGCAGCCAAACTGGACTGAGGGGCTACACCTTC	CASSQTGLRGYTF
TRBV5-6	12	.	many	TRBJ2-7	TGTGCCAGCAGCTTGGTCCAGGGCCATTGGGACTTC	CASSLVQGHWDF